Presented here are 32 T cell receptor beta chains from one specimen sequenced in a study of cytomegalovirus exposure and HLA in healthy donors. The PCR employed 60 Vbeta primers together with 13 Jbeta primers. Sequencing used immunoSEQ multiplex PCR; TCRdb keeps in-frame clones, though not all of them. The sample has approximately 170,000 clones, roughly 77% seen once; the top ten hold about 2.6%. Sequences were obtained from PBMCs. The receptors stem from a middle-aged woman in good health and CMV-seropositive.

The chain carries TRBV27 and TRBJ1-6; D unclear. The germline gives CDR1 MNHEY, CDR2 SMNVEV (reference sequence). The CDR3 totals 14 residues. Trimming took off 5 bases at V and 9 bases at J, with 14 bases between the two ends. The CDR3 loop reads CASSPRGGSSPLHF. CDR3 bases: TGTGCCAGCAGTCCCCGGGGAGGGAGTTCACCCCTCCACTTT.

This clone was detected only a few times. The chain has TRBV10-2 and TRBJ2-3; no clear D gene. CDR1 is WSHSY and CDR2 is SAAADI in the germline V gene. The CDR3 is 14 amino acids. V lost 3 bases and J 0 bases, leaving 7 bases between the germline ends. The CDR3 is CASSDTGSTDTQYF. The CDR3 bases are TGCGCCAGCAGTGATACGGGTAGCACAGATACGCAGTATTTT.

The rearrangement uses TRBV10-3 and TRBJ2-7; TRBD2 matches at 13 bases. The V gene's germline CDR1 is ENHRY and CDR2 SYGVKD. The CDR3 spans 14 residues. J lost 3 bases, V lost 10 bases, and 6 bases had no gene match. The DNA of the CDR3 is TGTGCCACGGCCAGACTAGCGGGGGGCTACGAGCAGTACTTC. This translates into CATARLAGGYEQYF.

The J gene is TRBJ2-3, the V gene TRBV5-6, with 11 positions matching TRBD2. CDR1 SGHDT and CDR2 YYEEEE come from the germline V gene. V lost 4 bases, J lost 0 bases, and 4 bases stayed unmatched. The CDR3 length is 16 residues. CDR3 bases: TGTGCCAGCAGCCTCCGACTAGCGGGAAGCACAGATACGCAGTATTTT. This codes for CASSLRLAGSTDTQYF.

Regarding this clone: The identical CDR3 is also encoded by other nucleotide sequences in the sample. The genes are TRBV18 and TRBJ2-7, with 8 nucleotides matching TRBD1. The length of the CDR3 is 13 residues. The trim removed 2 bases at V and 4 bases at J, leaving 1 base unmatched. Per germline, CDR1 KGHSH and CDR2 LQKENI. This chain's CDR3 is CASSPNRGYEQYF. The DNA for the CDR3 is TGTGCCAGCTCACCAAACAGGGGGTACGAGCAGTACTTC.

The chain links TRBV11-3 to TRBJ2-7; D is ambiguous. This CDR3 comprises 12 residues. Germline V CDR1 and CDR2: SGHNT, YENEEA. Trimming pared 5 bases from V and 5 bases from J, leaving 10 bases between. The CDR3 loop reads CASSPDSNEQYF. CDR3 DNA sequence: TGTGCCAGCAGCCCTGACTCGAACGAGCAGTACTTC.

The chain joins TRBV7-9 to TRBJ2-7; D may be TRBD1 (6 bases). The CDR3 length is 15 residues. Trimming cost V 4 bases and J 7 bases, with 20 bases left between them. CDR1 and CDR2 (germline): SEHNR, FQNEAQ (reference sequence). DNA of the CDR3: TGTGCCAGCAGCTCCGCCGGGACAAGTTTACGGGAGCAGTACTTC. Translated: CASSSAGTSLREQYF.

The J gene is TRBJ1-1, the V gene TRBV5-4; D is possibly TRBD1 (6 bases). CDR3 size: 12 residues. Germline V gives CDR1 SGHNT, CDR2 YYREEE (reference sequence). The ends were cut back, 4 bases at V and 7 bases at J, with 11 bases in the middle. CDR3 residues: CASSVTGCEAFF. The CDR3 DNA is TGTGCCAGCAGCGTAACAGGGTGTGAAGCTTTCTTT.

This chain links TRBV7-2 with TRBJ2-3; 8 positions match TRBD2. There are 16 residues in the CDR3. Germline-derived CDR1 and CDR2 are SGHTA and FQGNSA. Trimming took 4 bases from V and 4 from J; bases not matched to a gene: 10. CDR3 bases: TGTGCCAGCAGCTCGAATCCGGGACTAGGCGCAGATACGCAGTATTTT. This codes for CASSSNPGLGADTQYF.

This rearrangement joins TRBV7-9 to TRBJ2-1, with 14 bases aligning to TRBD2. Germline CDR1 reads SEHNR; CDR2 reads FQNEAQ (reference sequence). The CDR3 runs to 16 residues. J was trimmed by 8 bases and V by 0 bases; bases with no gene match: 3. The DNA for the CDR3 is TGTGCCAGCAGCTTAGCGGGACTAGCGGGAGACTATGAGCAGTTCTTC. Protein sequence: CASSLAGLAGDYEQFF.

In its sample, this clone was seen once. J is TRBJ2-2 and V is TRBV7-6, with 8 bases matching TRBD2. This CDR3 region has 16 residues. From germline, CDR1 is SGHVS and CDR2 FNYEAQ. The V gene end was trimmed by 4 bases and the J gene end by 2 bases; junction bases not matched to a gene: 6. The CDR3 DNA follows: TGTGCCAGCAGCTCCAGTAGCGGGACCAACACCGGGGAGCTGTTTTTT. Translating it yields CASSSSSGTNTGELFF.

This clone is a singleton in its sample. V gene TRBV5-1 combines with J gene TRBJ2-3; D perhaps matches TRBD2 (6 bases). V dropped 2 bases and J dropped 4 bases, with 14 bases sitting between them. Germline CDR1 and CDR2: SGHRS and YFSETQ. The CDR3 extends over 15 amino acids. The CDR3: CASSFGGYSADTQYF. Here the CDR3 DNA reads TGCGCCAGCAGCTTTGGGGGGTATAGTGCAGATACGCAGTATTTT.

The chain uses TRBV19 and TRBJ1-5, with D maybe TRBD1 (5 bases). Germline CDR1 and CDR2: LNHDA and SQIVND (reference sequence). The CDR3 is 14 amino acids. V was pared by 9 bases and J by 1 base, with 13 bases between. CDR3 in DNA: TGTGCCAGCCGGGGGGGGTTAAGCAATCAGCCCCAGCATTTT. Translation: CASRGGLSNQPQHF.

The sample holds a few counts of this clone. A much larger clone differs by one base, so this may be a read error. The rearrangement uses TRBV7-8 and TRBJ1-2; D unclear. Between the trimmed V and J ends, which lost 4 bases and 8 bases, there was a span of 11 bases. This CDR3 has 12 residues. Germline V lookup: CDR1 SGHVS, CDR2 FQNEAQ. The CDR3 sequence is CASSSDISGYTF. Written as DNA, the CDR3 is TGTGCCAGCAGCTCCGACATATCCGGCTACACCTTC.

The chain recombines TRBV28 with TRBJ2-4; TRBD1 is a possible D gene (5 bases). The CDR3 has 16 residues. Germline V CDR1 and CDR2: MDHEN, SYDVKM. Trimming took 3 bases from V and 4 from J, leaving 16 bases between them. CDR3 amino acids: CASSFSAGPPKNIQYF. The CDR3 DNA is TGTGCCAGCAGTTTCTCGGCAGGGCCTCCGAAAAACATTCAGTACTTC.

The chain couples TRBV6-4 to TRBJ2-1; weak D call: TRBD2 (6 bases). Germline CDR1 is MRHNA and CDR2 is SNTAGT. The CDR3 is made up of 15 amino acids. V lost 0 bases and J 4 bases, leaving 10 bases between the germline ends. CDR3 DNA sequence: TGTGCCAGCAGTGACTCGCGGGGACCTTACAATGAGCAGTTCTTC. This encodes CASSDSRGPYNEQFF.

The chain carries TRBV6-5 and TRBJ1-5; the D is unclear. The CDR3 sequence is 12 residues long. CDR1 MNHEY and CDR2 SVGAGI come from the germline V gene. Deletions cut 0 bases from V and 12 bases from J, with 9 bases between. The CDR3 region is CASSYSGGIQHF. DNA of the CDR3: TGTGCCAGCAGTTACTCGGGCGGGATCCAGCATTTT.

The chain combines TRBV6-5 with TRBJ2-7; 10 nucleotides align to TRBD1. The germline gives CDR1 MNHEY, CDR2 SVGAGI. V was pared by 2 bases and J by 5 bases, with 9 bases of the junction left unmatched. This CDR3 contains 16 residues. The CDR3 reads CASSYLPGQGSHEQYF. The CDR3, as DNA: TGTGCCAGCAGTTACCTACCGGGACAGGGGTCCCACGAGCAGTACTTC.

The CDR3 is CASKRLPGQQQETQYF. In nucleotides, the CDR3 is TGTGCCAGCAAACGCCTCCCGGGACAGCAGCAAGAGACCCAGTACTTC. The chain links TRBV25-1 to TRBJ2-5; TRBD1 matches at 7 bases. V shed 7 bases and J 2 bases; nucleotides not matched to a gene: 13. Germline lookup yields CDR1 MGHDK and CDR2 SYGVNS. The CDR3 covers 16 residues.

J is TRBJ1-6 and V is TRBV27, with TRBD1 identical over 9 bases. Trimming cost V 3 bases and J 6 bases; bases outside gene matches: 6. In germline, CDR1 is MNHEY, CDR2 SMNVEV (reference sequence). The length of the CDR3 is 16 residues. In nucleotides, the CDR3 is TGTGCCAGCAGTTTTCTCGGGACAGGGAGTAATTCACCCCTCCACTTT. It is translated as CASSFLGTGSNSPLHF.

This chain joins TRBV25-1 and TRBJ1-3; the match to TRBD1 covers 7 bases. V shed 1 base and J 4 bases; nucleotides not matched to a gene: 1. The CDR3 extends over 14 amino acids. In germline, CDR1 is MGHDK, CDR2 SYGVNS. CDR3 nucleotide sequence: TGTGCCAGCAGTGAATCGGGACAGGGAAACACCATATATTTT. Protein product: CASSESGQGNTIYF.

The genes are TRBV2 and TRBJ2-5, with TRBD2 matching 13 bases. The J call may be in error: the DNA end matches TRBJ2-7 better. The CDR3 sequence is 16 residues long. CDR1 is SNHLY, CDR2 FYNNEI, per germline. The CDR3 sequence is CASSDRLAGGGSEQYF. CDR3 DNA sequence: TGTGCCAGCAGTGATCGACTAGCGGGGGGAGGCTCCGAGCAGTACTTC.

The chain recombines TRBV29-1 with TRBJ2-1, with a tentative D call TRBD2 (6 bases). Germline CDR1 and CDR2: SQVTM and ANQGSEA. Trimming pared 7 bases from V and 2 bases from J, leaving 12 bases between. The CDR3 is 13 residues long. The CDR3 here is CSALAETYNEQFF. In DNA, the CDR3 is TGCAGCGCATTAGCGGAAACCTACAATGAGCAGTTCTTC.

The chain employs TRBV7-9 and TRBJ1-2; maybe TRBD1 (5 bases). Trimming left V 7 bases short and J 7 bases short, with 13 bases between. The CDR3 extends over 12 amino acids. From germline, CDR1 is SEHNR and CDR2 FQNEAQ (reference sequence). The CDR3 loop reads CASILQGGGYTF. CDR3 DNA: TGTGCCAGCATCCTTCAGGGCGGTGGCTACACCTTC.

V gene TRBV6-4 combines with J gene TRBJ2-7, with D tentatively TRBD1 (6 bases). V gave up 4 bases and J gave up 3 bases, with 16 bases separating them. The CDR3 is 15 residues long. CDR1 and CDR2 (germline): MRHNA, SNTAGT. The CDR3 region has the DNA TGTGCCAGCAGTGCCAGGGGCCGAGGGGTCTACGAGCAGTACTTC. Protein product: CASSARGRGVYEQYF.

The chain combines TRBV5-6 with TRBJ2-7; 8 bases fit TRBD2. From germline, CDR1 is SGHDT and CDR2 YYEEEE. The CDR3 has 16 residues. Trimming cost V 0 bases and J 2 bases; bases outside gene matches: 7. The CDR3 loop reads CASSLGAAGGPYEQYF. The DNA of the CDR3 is TGTGCCAGCAGCTTGGGGGCTGCGGGGGGCCCCTACGAGCAGTACTTC.

The gene calls are TRBV18 and TRBJ2-5, with TRBD1 matching 7 bases. Matching the DNA end better, TRBJ2-7 makes the J call doubtful. The CDR3 totals 15 residues. Germline V gives CDR1 KGHSH, CDR2 LQKENI. Written as DNA, the CDR3 is TGTGCCAGCTCACCCCCCGGCAGGGGGTTTTACGAGCAGTACTTC. Its protein is CASSPPGRGFYEQYF.

The V call is TRBV7-9, the J call TRBJ2-4, with D hard to call. This CDR3 region has 16 residues. CDR1 SEHNR and CDR2 FQNEAQ come from the germline V gene (reference sequence). With 4 bases removed from V and 7 bases from J, the gap between germline ends came to 20 bases. The CDR3 bases are TGTGCCAGCAGCTCAACACGGCTCCCTTACGGGAACATTCAGTACTTC. Translation: CASSSTRLPYGNIQYF.

This clone appeared a few times. J is TRBJ1-2 and V is TRBV5-8; D ambiguous. Trimming stripped 4 bases from V and 4 bases from J, with 14 bases between. The CDR3 is 14 amino acids. Germline assignment: CDR1 SGHTS and CDR2 YDEGEE. CDR3 sequence: CASSPGEGIYGYTF. DNA for the CDR3: TGTGCCAGCAGCCCCGGGGAAGGGATCTATGGCTACACCTTC.

This rearrangement joins TRBV4-1 to TRBJ1-5; D unclear. The V gene's germline CDR1 is MGHRA and CDR2 YSYEKL. Trimming stripped 1 base from V and 5 bases from J, with 6 bases between. The CDR3 loop spans 13 amino acids. In DNA form, the CDR3 reads TGCGCCAGCAGCCAAGGGAGGTATCAGCCCCAGCATTTT. It encodes CASSQGRYQPQHF.

The chain recombines TRBV27 with TRBJ1-1, with 8 bases identical to TRBD1. The CDR3 extends over 15 amino acids. Germline CDR1 and CDR2: MNHEY and SMNVEV (reference sequence). V shed 6 bases, J shed 4 bases, and the junction held 10 bases outside the gene matches. The CDR3, as DNA: TGTGCCAGCAGGTCAACCAAAACAGGGGGCACTGAAGCTTTCTTT. Protein product: CASRSTKTGGTEAFF.

The chain is built from TRBV2 and TRBJ1-5, with TRBD1 matching 7 bases. The J segment lost 1 base and the V segment lost 4 bases, leaving 7 bases of the junction unmatched. The CDR3 loop spans 16 amino acids. Germline values: CDR1 SNHLY, CDR2 FYNNEI. The CDR3 loop is CASSGRGGGSNQPQHF. The CDR3 DNA follows: TGTGCCAGCAGTGGCCGTGGAGGGGGCAGCAATCAGCCCCAGCATTTT.